This TCR beta chain was obtained from a study of long-term antiretroviral therapy in people with HIV. Turning to the study itself: Of all samples, the earliest predate the 2015 immediate-ART recommendation by about a decade.

Trimming took off 1 base at V and 10 bases at J, with 5 bases between the two ends. Looked up from germline, CDR1 is MNHEY and CDR2 is SMNVEV (reference sequence). The CDR3 totals 12 residues. Every single participant having HIV got treatment inside the United States. At the survey level, the v3.0 immunoSEQ assay was run. Using immunoSEQ multiplex PCR, the repertoire was profiled, and TCRdb retains in-frame clones only, with some absent. The sample contains about 25,000 clones, 75% to 85% of which appear only once. Whole-study results and caveats: The blood, collected between the mid-2000s and the late 2010s, was possibly taken under older ART regimens. Post-treatment diversity went higher with ART but stayed below transplant donor controls.

Notes on this clone: No antigen is known for it.

The sample in question was unsorted PBMCs, obtained 2.9 years after starting antiretroviral therapy. The rearrangement uses TRBV27 and TRBJ1-6; D unresolved. This sequence originates from a man aged 45 to 65 with HIV. CDR3 bases: TGTGCCAGCAGTTTATTGGGATCACCCCTCCACTTT. Encoded protein: CASSLLGSPLHF.